Listed below are T cell receptor beta chains from one sample, sequenced in a study of blood T cell repertoires in COVID-19. Clones were sequenced by immunoSEQ multiplex PCR, and TCRdb holds only the in-frame ones, with some missing. The profile shows more than 110,000 clones, around 87% of them singletons. Material: peripheral blood. These receptors all stem from a human donor in a cohort sampled during active COVID-19. The CDR3 runs from the conserved cysteine through the conserved F or W. The D gene is left open where the match is weak. Expanded clones get a size class; other rows say once, few or many, or leave the size out.

v_gene	abundance	d_gene	j_gene	CDR3nt	CDR3aa
TRBV7-9	-	-	TRBJ2-1	TGTGCCAGCAAACCTCCCGGCGGGGTCCCCCTCTACAATGAGCAGTTCTTC	CASKPPGGVPLYNEQFF
TRBV30	-	-	TRBJ1-4	TGTGCCTGGAGTCGGGGAGGTAATGAAAAACTGTTTTTT	CAWSRGGNEKLFF
TRBV10-2	few	TRBD1	TRBJ2-7	TGCGCCAGCAGTCTACAGGGGGCCTACGAGCAGTACTTC	CASSLQGAYEQYF
TRBV28	-	TRBD1	TRBJ1-2	TGTGCCAGCAGTCTCCGGGACAGGGATGGCTACACCTTC	CASSLRDRDGYTF
TRBV6-5	-	-	TRBJ2-2	TGTGCCAGCAGTTCACAGGGTTCCGGGGAGCTGTTTTTT	CASSSQGSGELFF
TRBV28	-	-	TRBJ2-7	TGTGCCAGCACCCCACCGGGGGTTTTCTACGAGCAGTACTTC	CASTPPGVFYEQYF
TRBV10-3	-	-	TRBJ1-5	TGTGCCATCAGTGGGACAGACAATCAGCCCCAGCATTTT	CAISGTDNQPQHF
TRBV4-1	-	-	TRBJ2-5	TGCGCCAGCAGCCAAGCAGGGACAAGGGAGACCCAGTACTTC	CASSQAGTRETQYF
TRBV30	-	-	TRBJ1-6	TGTGCCTGGAGTGTGCGGGGGAGGTCCTGGGATTCACCCCTCCACTTT	CAWSVRGRSWDSPLHF
TRBV5-5	-	TRBD1	TRBJ1-1	TGTGCCAGCAGGTACGCCTGGACAGGGGGTACTGAAGCTTTCTTT	CASRYAWTGGTEAFF
TRBV27	once	-	TRBJ2-5	TGTGCCAGCAGTCCCCGGGACACGATACAAGAGACCCAGTACTTC	CASSPRDTIQETQYF